Detailed here is one T cell receptor beta chain. Its cognate antigen is unknown. This entry comes from a study of cytomegalovirus exposure and HLA in healthy donors. General study results and limits: The authors confirmed in vitro that a few CMV-associated chains were specific for CMV antigens. As was reported, the classifier diagnosed cytomegalovirus status with high specificity and sensitivity. In a later analysis, first-cohort TCR clusters were found to tend to co-occur in the approximately 120 validation repertoires. The study listed approximately 160 cytomegalovirus-associated TCR beta chains.

Sequencing was performed with immunoSEQ multiplex PCR; in TCRdb, only in-frame clones are kept and a portion is missing. There are 85,000 to 120,000 clones in the sample; 85% to 95% occur only once, and 0.85% to 0.95% lies in the top ten. The V gene lost 1 base and the J gene lost 7 bases, with 10 bases spanning the gap. This CDR3 is built from 13 residues. Germline lookup yields CDR1 LGHNA and CDR2 YSLEER. The chain combines TRBV4-3 with TRBJ1-1, with D perhaps matching TRBD1 (6 bases). The clonotype originates from a woman aged 18-30 years in good health and CMV-seronegative. Input material: PBMCs. CDR3 coding DNA: TGCGCCAGCAGCCAAGTTTCAGGGGATGAAGCTTTCTTT. Its protein product is CASSQVSGDEAFF.